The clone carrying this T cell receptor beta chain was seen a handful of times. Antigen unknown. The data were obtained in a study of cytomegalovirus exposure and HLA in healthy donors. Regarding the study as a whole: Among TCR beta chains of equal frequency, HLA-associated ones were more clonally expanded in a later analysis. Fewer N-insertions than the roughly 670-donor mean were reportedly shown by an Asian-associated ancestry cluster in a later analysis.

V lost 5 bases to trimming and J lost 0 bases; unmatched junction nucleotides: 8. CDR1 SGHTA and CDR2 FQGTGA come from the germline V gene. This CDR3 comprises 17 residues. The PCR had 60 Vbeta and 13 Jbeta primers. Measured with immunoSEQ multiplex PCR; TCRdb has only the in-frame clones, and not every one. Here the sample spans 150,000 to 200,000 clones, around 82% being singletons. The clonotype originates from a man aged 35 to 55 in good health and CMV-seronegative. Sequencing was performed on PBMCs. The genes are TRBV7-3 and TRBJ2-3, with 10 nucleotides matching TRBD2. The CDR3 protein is CASSLRTSGTSTDTQYF. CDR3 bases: TGTGCCAGCAGCCTTAGGACTAGCGGAACTAGCACAGATACGCAGTATTTT.